These T cell receptor beta chains were read from a single sample in a study of breast tumors, draining lymph nodes, adjacent tissues. TCRdb redid the calling of the multiplex PCR reads with MiXCR, one entry per CDR3 protein. Here the sample spans approximately 89,000 distinct CDR3 sequences, roughly 30% being singletons. The source material was axillary lymph node tissue. The receptors shown here come from a female donor with breast cancer. Some clones in this sample may be carry-over from other donors' samples. The CDR3 runs from the conserved cysteine through the conserved F or W. Each record gives: V gene, D gene, clone size, J gene, CDR3 DNA, CDR3 protein. D genes are given only for firm matches. Not all rows give a size; the values are once, few, many and, for expanded clones, a class.

TRBV5-6	NA	few	TRBJ2-3	TGTGCCAGCAGCCTCCCGGGCGCGAGGGTCACAGATACGCAGTATTTT	CASSLPGARVTDTQYF
TRBV2	TRBD1	many	TRBJ1-5	TGTGCCAGCGGGACAGAGCAGCCCCAGCATTTT	CASGTEQPQHF
TRBV11-2	NA	many	TRBJ1-3	TGTGCCAGCAGCCAATATAAGGGGCGCTCTGGAAACACCATATATTTT	CASSQYKGRSGNTIYF
TRBV20-1	NA	many	TRBJ2-3	TGCAGTGCTCACCTCTCCTTCGGGACTCTACAGCCCGATACGCAGTATTTT	CSAHLSFGTLQPDTQYF
TRBV5-5	NA	many	TRBJ2-7	TGTGCCAGCAGCTCGATGGTAGACGAGCAGTACTTC	CASSSMVDEQYF
TRBV4-1	TRBD1	NA	TRBJ1-1	TGCGCCAGCAGGTGGACAGGGGAGAACACTGAAGCTTTCTTT	CASRWTGENTEAFF
TRBV5-1	NA	many	TRBJ2-5	TGCGCCAGCAGCTTGGCTAGCCCAGAGACCCAGTACTTC	CASSLASPETQYF
TRBV24-1	TRBD1	NA	TRBJ2-1	TGTGCCACCAGCGACAGGGCTAACAATGAGCAGTTCTTC	CATSDRANNEQFF
TRBV6-1	TRBD2	NA	TRBJ2-1	TGTGCCAGCAGTGAAATGAGTGGGACTAGCGGGTATTTTGAGCAGTTCTTC	CASSEMSGTSGYFEQFF
TRBV7-2	TRBD2	many	TRBJ2-7	TGTGCCAGCAGCTTAGCTAGCGGGAACTACGAGCAGTACTTC	CASSLASGNYEQYF
TRBV4-3	NA	many	TRBJ2-1	TGCGCCAGCAGCCAGGGGGACGGGACCAATACTGAGCAGTTCTTC	CASSQGDGTNTEQFF
TRBV10-3	TRBD1	many	TRBJ2-2	TGTGCCACCGGCACACCCCCCGGGACAGGGACCGGGGAGCTGTTTTTT	CATGTPPGTGTGELFF
TRBV12-3/TRBV12-4	TRBD1	once	TRBJ2-7	TGTGCCAGCAACCCGACTGGGACAGTTGTAGCCTACGAGCAGTACTTC	CASNPTGTVVAYEQYF
TRBV5-5	NA	many	TRBJ2-7	TGTGCCAGCAGCTGGAGTCAGGCTGAGGGCGAGCAGTACTTC	CASSWSQAEGEQYF
TRBV20-1	NA	once	TRBJ1-5	TGCAGTGCTAGGTCACAGACCAATCAGCCCCAGCATTTT	CSARSQTNQPQHF
TRBV2	NA	many	TRBJ2-2	TGTGCCAGCAGTGTCGCCGAGGCAGGGAGCACCGGGGAGCTGTTTTTT	CASSVAEAGSTGELFF
TRBV6-1	NA	NA	TRBJ2-2	TGTGCCAGCGGTCAAGCGCCGAGCGGGGAGCTGTTTTTT	CASGQAPSGELFF
TRBV7-9	TRBD1	NA	TRBJ1-5	TGTGCCAGGCTGAGGACAGGAGTCATCGGGAGTGGGGCACATACGCAGCATTTT	CARLRTGVIGSGAHTQHF
TRBV7-9	NA	NA	TRBJ1-5	NA	CASSLVGVGAYEHF
TRBV28	NA	few	TRBJ1-4	TGTGCCAGCGCAACGAAGGATGCAACTAATGAAAAACTGTTTTTT	CASATKDATNEKLFF
TRBV7-2	NA	NA	TRBJ2-4	TGTGCCAGCACCCCGGAGGTAGGGGGACTAAACATTCAGCACTTC	CASTPEVGGLNIQHF
TRBV29-1	NA	many	TRBJ1-1	TGCAGCGTTACGGGGTGGAACACTGAAGCTTTCTTT	CSVTGWNTEAFF
TRBV6-1	TRBD1	many	TRBJ2-3	TGTGCCAGCGGGGGGACAGGGGGCATCGGCTCTAGCACAGATACGCAGTATTTT	CASGGTGGIGSSTDTQYF
TRBV9	NA	NA	TRBJ2-3	TGTGCCAGCAGCACGACAGCAGATACGCAGTATTTT	CASSTTADTQYF
TRBV19	TRBD1	many	TRBJ2-1	TGTGCCAGTAGTTTACCGGGACAGTACAATGAGCAGTTCTTC	CASSLPGQYNEQFF
TRBV9	TRBD2	many	TRBJ2-3	TGTGCCAGCAGCGCAAGCGGGAGTACAGATACGCAGTATTTT	CASSASGSTDTQYF
TRBV20-1	TRBD2	many	TRBJ2-7	TGCAGTGCTGAGACCCGGACTAGCGGCTCCTACGAGCAGTACTTC	CSAETRTSGSYEQYF
TRBV7-2	TRBD2	NA	TRBJ2-3	TGTGCCAGCAGCCGGGCTAGCGGGAGGACAGATACGCAGTATTTT	CASSRASGRTDTQYF
TRBV4-2	TRBD2	many	TRBJ2-3	TGTGCCAGCAGCCGTGGGACTAACTCAGATACGCAGTATTTT	CASSRGTNSDTQYF
TRBV28	NA	NA	TRBJ1-1	TGTGCCAGCAAAGGGGACACTGAAGCTTTCTTT	CASKGDTEAFF
TRBV7-9	NA	NA	TRBJ2-2	TGTGCCACGGGGCCCCGGTCGGGACCAAAGCCCGGGGAGCTGTGTTTT	CATGPRSGPKPGELCF
TRBV5-5	TRBD2	many	TRBJ2-5	TGTGCCAGCAGCTTGGGACTAGCGGTCCAAGAGACCCAGTACTTC	CASSLGLAVQETQYF
TRBV5-4	TRBD1	many	TRBJ2-6	TGTGCCAGCAGCCGGACAGGGCTGTGGATTTCTGGGGCCAACGTCCTGACTTTC	CASSRTGLWISGANVLTF
TRBV12-3/TRBV12-4	NA	many	TRBJ2-2	TGTGCCAGCACTACAGGCGGAACGAACACCGGGGAGCTGTTTTTT	CASTTGGTNTGELFF
TRBV6-5	NA	many	TRBJ1-5	TGTGCCAGCAGTTACTCCAGGGGAAATCAGCCCCAGCATTTT	CASSYSRGNQPQHF
TRBV27	TRBD1	few	TRBJ1-1	TGTGCCAGCAGTTTTACGAACAGGGGGAGCACTGAAGCTTTCTTT	CASSFTNRGSTEAFF
TRBV28	TRBD2	many	TRBJ2-3	TGTGCCAGCACCTCTAGCGGGAGGGGGGCAGATACGCAGTATTTT	CASTSSGRGADTQYF
TRBV5-1	NA	few	TRBJ1-1	TGCGCCAGCAGCTTGGGCGCGGGGTCGGGCACTGAAGCTTTCTTT	CASSLGAGSGTEAFF
TRBV9	NA	NA	TRBJ2-4	TGTGCCAGCAGCCCCAGGGGAACCAAAAACATTCAGTACTTC	CASSPRGTKNIQYF
TRBV20-1	NA	many	TRBJ1-2	TGCAGTGCGGGAGCCCATGGACAGCCGGGGAGAGCTAACTATGGCTACACCTTC	CSAGAHGQPGRANYGYTF
TRBV19	NA	many	TRBJ2-3	TGTGCCAGTAGTATTCAGGGGCGCACAGATACGCAGTATTTT	CASSIQGRTDTQYF
TRBV2	NA	NA	TRBJ2-7	TGTGCCACCAAAGGGCTCTCCTACGAGCAGTACTTC	CATKGLSYEQYF
TRBV7-9	NA	many	TRBJ1-2	TGTGCCAGCAGCGAGGGCGGGGGCGCGAGTGGCTACACCTTC	CASSEGGGASGYTF
TRBV28	TRBD1	NA	TRBJ2-2	TGTGCCAGCCACGACAGGGCGAACACCGGGGAGCTGTTTTTT	CASHDRANTGELFF
TRBV10-3	NA	many	TRBJ2-7	TGTGCCACCTCGGGACGTGGCTACGAGCAGTACTTC	CATSGRGYEQYF
TRBV6-2/TRBV6-3	NA	many	TRBJ2-7	TGTGCCAGCAGTTACCAAACACCTTACGACATACAGCTTGACGAGCAGTACTTC	CASSYQTPYDIQLDEQYF
TRBV5-1	NA	NA	TRBJ1-4	TGTGTCAGCAGCTTATCCAGGGATGAAAACCTGTTTTTT	CVSSLSRDENLFF
TRBV5-1	TRBD1	many	TRBJ2-7	TGCGCCAGCAGCCGCGAACAGGGGTTGCCCTACGAGCAGTACTTC	CASSREQGLPYEQYF
TRBV7-2	NA	NA	TRBJ1-2	TGTGCCGGCAGCTTAGCCCCCCAAGGGGACTATGGCTACACCTTC	CAGSLAPQGDYGYTF
TRBV20-1	NA	NA	TRBJ1-5	TGCAGTGCGCGAAACGGGGATAGCAATCAGCCCCAGCATTTT	CSARNGDSNQPQHF
TRBV20-1	TRBD2	few	TRBJ2-3	TGCAGTGCTCACTCACTAGCGGGAGCAACAGATACGCAGTATTTT	CSAHSLAGATDTQYF
TRBV11-2	NA	NA	TRBJ1-5	TGTGCCAGCAGCTTTGGGGTCGGATCGGCCCAAGAGACCCAGCATTTT	CASSFGVGSAQETQHF
TRBV24-1	NA	many	TRBJ2-7	TGTGCCACCAGTGATCGCGGGACAGCCAAACCCTACGAGCAGTACTTC	CATSDRGTAKPYEQYF
TRBV5-5	NA	few	TRBJ1-2	TGTGCCAGCAGCTTTTCTTTGGCTGGCTACGCCTTC	CASSFSLAGYAF